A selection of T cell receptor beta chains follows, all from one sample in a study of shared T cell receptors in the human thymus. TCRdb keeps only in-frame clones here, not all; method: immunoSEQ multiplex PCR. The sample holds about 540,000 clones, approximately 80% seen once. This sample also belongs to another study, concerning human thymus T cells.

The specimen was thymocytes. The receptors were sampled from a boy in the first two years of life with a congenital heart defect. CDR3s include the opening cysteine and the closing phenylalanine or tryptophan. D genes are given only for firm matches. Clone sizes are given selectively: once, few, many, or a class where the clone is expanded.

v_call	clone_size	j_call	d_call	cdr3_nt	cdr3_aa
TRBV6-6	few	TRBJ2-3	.	TGTGCCAGCAGGACGACAAATGAGAGCACAGATACGCAGTATTTT	CASRTTNESTDTQYF
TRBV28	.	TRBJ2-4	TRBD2	TGTGCCAGCAGCCTTGCACTAGCGGGAGGGGAGGTAGCCAAAAACATTCAGTACTTC	CASSLALAGGEVAKNIQYF
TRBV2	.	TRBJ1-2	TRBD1	TGTGCCAGCAGTGAGGGGCAACGACAGGGGGCGATTGGCTACACCTTC	CASSEGQRQGAIGYTF
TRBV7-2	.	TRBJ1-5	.	TGTGCCAGCAGCCAAAACCCGGGGGTACCGACTGACGGCAATCAGCCCCAGCATTTT	CASSQNPGVPTDGNQPQHF
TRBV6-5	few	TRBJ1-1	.	TGTGCCAGCAGTTCACCCGGGTTGTCCACTGAAGCTTTCTTT	CASSSPGLSTEAFF
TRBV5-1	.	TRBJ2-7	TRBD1	TGCGCCAGCAGCCCGCTTGGGACCCAACAAGGGACAGTCTACGAGCAGTACTTC	CASSPLGTQQGTVYEQYF
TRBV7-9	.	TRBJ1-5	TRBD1	TGTGCCAGCAGTCTTTCGACAGGGCTGGATCAGCCCCAGCATTTT	CASSLSTGLDQPQHF
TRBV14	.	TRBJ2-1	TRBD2	TGTGCCAGCAGCTTTGGGACTAGCAACCCCAATGAGCAGTTCTTC	CASSFGTSNPNEQFF
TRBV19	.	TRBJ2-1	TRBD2	TGTGCCAGTAGTATAGGTACTAGCGAGTACAATGAGCAGTTCTTC	CASSIGTSEYNEQFF
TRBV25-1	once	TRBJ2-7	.	TGTGCCAGCAGTAAGTCTTCTCGGAGGCGTGACGAGCAGTACTTC	CASSKSSRRRDEQYF
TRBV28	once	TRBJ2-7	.	TGTGCCAGCAGTTTCAGGGTCCACGAGCAGTACTTC	CASSFRVHEQYF
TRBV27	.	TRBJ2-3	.	TGTGCCAGCAGTTTTTTACAGCCAGATACGCAGTATTTT	CASSFLQPDTQYF
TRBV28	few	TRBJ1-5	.	TGTGCCAGCAGTCCACCGCCGGGGTTCAATCAGCCCCAGCATTTT	CASSPPPGFNQPQHF
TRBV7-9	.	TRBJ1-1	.	TGTGCCAGCAGCACCCATTCAGGGATGAACACTGAAGCTTTCTTT	CASSTHSGMNTEAFF
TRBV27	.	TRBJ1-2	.	TGTGCCAGCAGCAGTCTACTGGGGCCCTATGGCTACACCTTC	CASSSLLGPYGYTF
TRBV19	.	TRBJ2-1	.	TGTGCCAGTAGTGTTGTAGGTCCGGGACATCCGTACAATGAGCAGTTCTTC	CASSVVGPGHPYNEQFF
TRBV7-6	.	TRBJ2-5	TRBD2	TGTGCCAGCAGCTTGACTAGCGGGAGGGTTGAGACCCAGTACTTC	CASSLTSGRVETQYF
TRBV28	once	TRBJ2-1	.	TGTGCCAGCAGTCCTATGAAGGGGCCCCCTTACAATGAGCAGTTCTTC	CASSPMKGPPYNEQFF
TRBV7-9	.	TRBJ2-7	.	TGTGCCAGCAGCACCAGTTGGGGCAGGGTGGCTGGGCAGTACTTC	CASSTSWGRVAGQYF
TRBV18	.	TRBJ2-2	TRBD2	TGTGCCAGCTCACCCGGACTAGCGGGAGGTACCGGGGAGCTGTTTTTT	CASSPGLAGGTGELFF
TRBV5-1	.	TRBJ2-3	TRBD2	TGCGCCAGCAGCCCAGATCCCGCTAGCGGGACTAGCACAGATACGCAGTATTTT	CASSPDPASGTSTDTQYF
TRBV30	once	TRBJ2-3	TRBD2	TGTGCCTGGAGCCGAAAGCGGGAGCTGGTAGATACGCAGTATTTT	CAWSRKRELVDTQYF
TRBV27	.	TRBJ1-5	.	TGTGCCAGCAGCCTTGGGGGGGATCAGCCCCAGCATTTT	CASSLGGDQPQHF
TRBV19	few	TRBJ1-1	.	TGTGCCAGTACTTCCCTTCGAGGAGGCGCTGAAGCTTTCTTT	CASTSLRGGAEAFF
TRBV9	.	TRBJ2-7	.	TGTGCCAGCAGCCCCCGGGACTCGTCCTACGAGCAGTACTTC	CASSPRDSSYEQYF
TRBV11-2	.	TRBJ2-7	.	TGTGCCAGCAGCTTAAAACGGGAAAGCGGCTATGGGGACGAGCAGTACTTC	CASSLKRESGYGDEQYF
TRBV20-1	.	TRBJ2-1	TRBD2	TGCTGGACTAGCGGCAATGAGCAGTTCTTC	CWTSGNEQFF
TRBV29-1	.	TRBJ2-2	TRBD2	TGCAGCGCAACTCGACTAGCGGGAGAAGGAACCGGGGAGCTGTTTTTT	CSATRLAGEGTGELFF
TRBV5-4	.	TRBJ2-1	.	TGTGCCAGCAGCGCAGAAGCCGAGCAGAGGCCGTTCTTC	CASSAEAEQRPFF
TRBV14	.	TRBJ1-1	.	TGTGCCAGCAGCCAAGTAGGGCAGCTAGGGGAGGGCACTGAAGCTTTCTTT	CASSQVGQLGEGTEAFF
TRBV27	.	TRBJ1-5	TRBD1	TGTGCCAGCGGAGGCAACAACAGGGGTCGGAGCAATCAGCCCCAGCATTTT	CASGGNNRGRSNQPQHF
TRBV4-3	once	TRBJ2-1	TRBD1	TGCGCCAGCAGCCAAGGGACTCGACAGGGGGACTACAATGAGCAGTTCTTC	CASSQGTRQGDYNEQFF
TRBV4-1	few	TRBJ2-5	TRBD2	TGCGCCAGCAGCCGCGAGGCCTTAGCGGGACGACAAGAGACCCAGTACTTC	CASSREALAGRQETQYF
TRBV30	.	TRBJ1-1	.	TGTGCCTGGAGCCTACGGAGGGGGGGATTCACTGAAGCTTTCTTT	CAWSLRRGGFTEAFF
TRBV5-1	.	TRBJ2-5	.	TGCGCCAGCAGCTTGATTCTGGGGCGCATCGAGACCCAGTACTTC	CASSLILGRIETQYF
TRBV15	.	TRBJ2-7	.	TGTGCCACCAGCAGAAACGGAGCCGCGGAGCAGTGCTTC	CATSRNGAAEQCF
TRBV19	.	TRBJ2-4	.	TGTGCCAGTAGTAGCGGGTACCGGGACAAAAACATTCAGTACTTC	CASSSGYRDKNIQYF
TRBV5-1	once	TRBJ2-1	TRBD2	TGCGCCAGCAGCCCTCAGAAAGCTAGCGGGAGGGGGGATGAGCAGTTCTTC	CASSPQKASGRGDEQFF
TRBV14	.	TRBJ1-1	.	TGTGCCAGCAGCCAAGGCGGAGGGCATCGGAGAATGAACACTGAAGCTTTCTTT	CASSQGGGHRRMNTEAFF
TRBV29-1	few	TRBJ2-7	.	TGCAGCGTCGTGCGCCAGGCCGATTACGAGCAGTACTTC	CSVVRQADYEQYF
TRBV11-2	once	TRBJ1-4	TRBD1	TGTGCCAGCAGCCCCGGGACAGAAGATGAAAAACTGTTTTTT	CASSPGTEDEKLFF
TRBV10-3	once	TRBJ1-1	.	TGTGCCACCGAGGACAGCCGGCGGAACACTGAAGCTTTCTTT	CATEDSRRNTEAFF
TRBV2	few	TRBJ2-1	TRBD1	TGTGCCAGCAGCAACAGGGGCAATGAGCAGTTCTTC	CASSNRGNEQFF
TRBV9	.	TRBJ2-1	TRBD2	TGTGCCAGCAGCGCTCGACAGGAGCCATTCGGACTAGCGGGATACAATGAGCAGTTCTTC	CASSARQEPFGLAGYNEQFF
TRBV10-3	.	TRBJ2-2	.	TGTGCCATCAGTGGCGGGCCCGCGAACACCGGGGAGCTGTTTTTT	CAISGGPANTGELFF
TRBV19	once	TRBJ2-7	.	TGTGCCAGTAGTATCGGTAGCGGAGGGGGCCTTGGCGAGCAGTACTTC	CASSIGSGGGLGEQYF
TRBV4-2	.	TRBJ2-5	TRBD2	TGTGCCAGCAGCCAAGAAGGAGCGGGAGGGGGCAAGCGGACCGACAAGACCCAGTACTTC	CASSQEGAGGGKRTDKTQYF
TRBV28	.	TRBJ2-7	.	TGTGCCAGCACCGTGGGAGGGGGATACCCTAACTACGAGCAGTACTTC	CASTVGGGYPNYEQYF
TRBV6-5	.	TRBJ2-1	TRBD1	TGTGCCAGCAGTTACGGGCGGCAGGGGGATGGCAATGAGCAGTTCTTC	CASSYGRQGDGNEQFF